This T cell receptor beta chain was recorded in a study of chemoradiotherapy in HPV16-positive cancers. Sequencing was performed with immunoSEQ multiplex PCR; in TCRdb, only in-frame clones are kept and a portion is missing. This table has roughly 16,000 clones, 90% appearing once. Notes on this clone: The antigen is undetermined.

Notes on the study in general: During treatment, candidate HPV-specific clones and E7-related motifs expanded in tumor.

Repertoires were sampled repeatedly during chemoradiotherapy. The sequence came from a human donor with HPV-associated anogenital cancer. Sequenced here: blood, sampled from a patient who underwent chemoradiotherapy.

CDR3 sequence reads: CASSYLGFTDTQYF. DNA for the CDR3: TGTGCCAGCAGCTACCTAGGTTTCACAGATACGCAGTATTTT. The chain couples TRBV9 to TRBJ2-3, with D uncertain. Germline lookup yields CDR1 SGDLS and CDR2 YYNGEE. The CDR3 is 14 residues long. The V end was cut by 4 bases, the J end by 2 bases, with 11 bases between.